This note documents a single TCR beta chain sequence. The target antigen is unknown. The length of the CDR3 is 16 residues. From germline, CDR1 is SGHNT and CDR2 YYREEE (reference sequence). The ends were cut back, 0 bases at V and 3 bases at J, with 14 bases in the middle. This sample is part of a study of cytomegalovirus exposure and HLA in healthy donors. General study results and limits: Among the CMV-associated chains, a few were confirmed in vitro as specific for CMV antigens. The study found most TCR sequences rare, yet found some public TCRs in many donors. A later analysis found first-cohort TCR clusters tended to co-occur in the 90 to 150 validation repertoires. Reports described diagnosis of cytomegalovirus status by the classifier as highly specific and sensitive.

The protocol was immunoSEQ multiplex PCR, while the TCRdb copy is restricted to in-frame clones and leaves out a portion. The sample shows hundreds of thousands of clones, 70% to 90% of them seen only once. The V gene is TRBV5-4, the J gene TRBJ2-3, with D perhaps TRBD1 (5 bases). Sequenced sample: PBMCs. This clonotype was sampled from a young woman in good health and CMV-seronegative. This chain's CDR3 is CASSLEGPLLTDTQYF. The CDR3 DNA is TGTGCCAGCAGCTTGGAGGGGCCCCTTCTTACAGATACGCAGTATTTT.